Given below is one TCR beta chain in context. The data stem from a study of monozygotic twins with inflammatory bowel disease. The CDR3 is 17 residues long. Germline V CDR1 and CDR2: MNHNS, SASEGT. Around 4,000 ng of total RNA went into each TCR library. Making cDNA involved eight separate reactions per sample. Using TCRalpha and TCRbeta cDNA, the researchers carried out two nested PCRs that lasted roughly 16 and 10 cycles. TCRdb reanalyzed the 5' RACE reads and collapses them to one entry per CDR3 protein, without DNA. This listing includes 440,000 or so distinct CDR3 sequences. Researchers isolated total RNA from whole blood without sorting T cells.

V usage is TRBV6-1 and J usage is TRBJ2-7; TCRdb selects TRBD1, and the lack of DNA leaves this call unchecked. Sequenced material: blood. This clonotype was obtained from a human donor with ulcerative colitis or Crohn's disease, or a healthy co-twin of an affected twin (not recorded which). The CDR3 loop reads CASSPLPRTGSSYEQYF.